This T cell receptor (beta chain) was identified in a study of identical twins (dated by TCRdb to about 2016). As for the study more broadly: To test whether fetal clonotypes persist, the study used deep sequencing on TCR alpha and beta repertoires from monozygotic twins, unrelated adults of various ages, and cord blood. To rule out contamination, the twin experiments were replicated at different times with different library preparation protocols.

Trimming takes 4 bases from V and 8 bases from J, and the germline ends sit 7 bases apart. The CDR3 spans 11 residues, from the cysteine through the phenylalanine. Only the CDR3 DNA is retained, 33 bases long and in frame from the first base. CDR1 and CDR2, per the germline V gene, are SGDLS and YYNGEE. This clonotype was found many times. Its antigen is currently not known. One base away there is no much larger clone; base qualities are not given. Overall study outcomes, separate from this receptor: Abundant cord blood beta clonotypes had fewer insertions, young adult naive repertoires showed a similar but weaker trend, and memory repertoires showed no such trend. Recombination models systematically underestimated out-of-frame TCR alpha sharing in monozygotic twins but agreed with sharing between unrelated individuals. In beta out-of-frame sequences, excess twin sharing was weaker, because having fewer shared sequences lowered the signal-to-noise ratio. Zero-insertion analyses could be partly confounded by invariant T cells such as MAIT and iNKT, though diverse VJ usage argued against such confounding for most clonotypes. Conclusions relied on cross-sectional statistical analysis, since the same donors could not be followed over many years. Compared with coincidental sharing between unrelated individuals, an excess of low generation-probability sequences was observed among out-of-frame TCR alpha sequences shared between twins.

Library construction relied on 5' RACE. The data were produced on an Illumina HiSeq 2000. Template switching introduced a universal primer binding site; the final cDNA contained a unique molecular identifier, enabling accurate counting of TCR cDNA molecules. First-strand cDNA for TCR alpha and beta chains was synthesized from specific primers in the conserved constant-segment region. To control for contamination, every cDNA library carried two barcodes: a SMART-Mk sample barcode plus Illumina barcodes. TruSeq adapter sequences and Illumina sample barcodes were added in two successive PCR steps. The TCR alpha and beta cDNA libraries were sequenced on the Illumina HiSeq platform using custom primers. For the original study's pipeline: MiGEC processed the raw reads to extract unique molecular identifiers, while MiXCR was used to determine the CDR3 positions. Recombination models were inferred per individual with the repgenHMM and IGoR tools using an EM algorithm. The tcR package in R was used for shared clonotype analysis, with sharing normalized by the product of cloneset sizes. To study raw recombination free of thymic and clonal selection effects, out-of-frame nonproductive sequences were analyzed. TCRdb itself trimmed the public reads at Q25 with fastp, ran MiXCR and retained productive beta chains. Merged by CDR3 protein, the rows form single entries marked with the most common genes and DNA. TCRdb assigned the V and J calls; the authors' analysis was not used. In this sample the table shows 350,000 to 450,000 distinct CDR3 sequences, less than 20% of which occur a single time. The ten largest account for around 10% of the sample.

Every donor in the study was a healthy Caucasian. Three unrelated non-twin adults were also sequenced: a male aged 18 to 29, a male aged 50 to 59 and a female aged 50 to 59. Using Miltenyi CD45RO+ enrichment and human naive T-cell isolation kits, memory (CD45RO+) and naive T cells were isolated from PBMC. The TCR sequence derives from a man in his fifties in good health. The source material was naive T cells sorted from blood. The cell subset or site label, as the study defines it: cells isolated with a human naive T-cell isolation kit. Recombination joined TRBV9 with TRBJ2-1; confidence is insufficient to name the D gene. The CDR3 here reads CASSSHDEQFF. The base sequence is TGTGCCAGCAGCTCCCACGATGAGCAGTTCTTC.